These 22 T cell receptor beta chains were sequenced from one sample in a study of blood T cell repertoires in COVID-19. Profiled with immunoSEQ multiplex PCR; TCRdb holds only in-frame clones, not every one. The sample shows approximately 65,000 clones, around three quarters of them seen only once. The specimen sequenced was peripheral blood. The origin of the receptors is a human donor in a cohort sampled during active COVID-19.

The chain links TRBV7-8 to TRBJ2-5; 7 nucleotides agree with TRBD2. The CDR3 sequence is 18 residues long. Germline values: CDR1 SGHVS, CDR2 FQNEAQ. V shed 0 bases and J 1 base; nucleotides not matched to a gene: 11. The CDR3 DNA reads as TGTGCCAGCAGCTTAGCCCCCAAGGCTAGCGGAACCCAAGAGACCCAGTACTTC. Translated: CASSLAPKASGTQETQYF.

The chain employs TRBV19 and TRBJ1-5, with a tentative D call TRBD1 (5 bases). The germline CDR1 and CDR2 sequences are LNHDA and SQIVND (reference sequence). The CDR3 totals 15 residues. V lost 2 bases, J lost 2 bases, and 10 bases lay in between. The CDR3 nucleotides are TGTGCCAGTAGTATACAGGGCGGGGGCAATCAGCCCCAGCATTTT. Its translation: CASSIQGGGNQPQHF.

This sequence joins TRBV6-1 and TRBJ2-5, with D possibly being TRBD1 (6 bases). The ends were cut back, 0 bases at V and 4 bases at J, with 9 bases in the middle. CDR3 length: 14 residues. Germline loops: CDR1 MNHNS, CDR2 SASEGT. The CDR3 region is CASSEARRGETQYF. CDR3 nucleotide sequence: TGTGCCAGCAGTGAAGCGCGCAGGGGAGAGACCCAGTACTTC.

The chain is built from TRBV29-1 and TRBJ1-1; the D is unclear. CDR1 is SQVTM and CDR2 is ANQGSEA in the germline V gene. V shed 3 bases and J shed 0 bases, with 8 bases lying between them. The CDR3 runs 13 residues. For the CDR3, the DNA is TGCAGCGTTGAGCGGAATCTGAACACTGAAGCTTTCTTT. Amino acids: CSVERNLNTEAFF.

The chain employs TRBV29-1 and TRBJ2-7; 7 bases agree with TRBD1. Germline trimming cut 7 bases from V and 6 bases from J; bases unmatched to any gene: 15. The germline CDR1 and CDR2 sequences are SQVTM and ANQGSEA. This CDR3 spans 14 amino acids. The CDR3 is CSASLNRDSAEQYF. For the CDR3, the DNA is TGCAGCGCCTCCCTAAACCGGGACAGCGCCGAGCAGTACTTC.

V usage is TRBV29-1 and J usage is TRBJ1-1; TRBD1 might be the D (6 bases). The germline V gene encodes CDR1 SQVTM and CDR2 ANQGSEA. V was clipped by 3 bases and J by 6 bases, with 14 bases between them. CDR3 length: 13 residues. The DNA of the CDR3 is TGCAGCGTTGACAGGGGTGGTGGAGCTGAAGCTTTCTTT. It codes for CSVDRGGGAEAFF.

This chain links TRBV5-1 with TRBJ2-7, with unresolved D. CDR3 length: 13 amino acids. The V gene lost 4 bases and the J gene lost 2 bases, with 10 bases spanning the gap. Germline CDR1 and CDR2: SGHRS and YFSETQ. The CDR3 region is CASSLTSAYEQYF. CDR3 nucleotides: TGCGCCAGCAGCCTCACATCAGCCTACGAGCAGTACTTC.

This chain joins TRBV2 and TRBJ2-1; D is perhaps TRBD2 (5 bases). From germline, CDR1 is SNHLY and CDR2 FYNNEI. Trimming removed 3 bases at V and 4 bases at J, with 13 bases between. This CDR3 comprises 15 residues. In DNA form, the CDR3 reads TGTGCCAGCAGTGACGAGGACTGGAGGTACAATGAGCAGTTCTTC. Its protein product is CASSDEDWRYNEQFF.

The chain recombines TRBV7-2 with TRBJ2-2; the match to TRBD1 covers 7 bases. There are 14 residues in the CDR3. The trim removed 4 bases at V and 8 bases at J, leaving 7 bases unmatched. Germline values: CDR1 SGHTA, CDR2 FQGNSA. CDR3 protein: CASSSETGLGELFF. The CDR3 DNA reads TGTGCCAGCAGCTCGGAGACAGGGTTAGGGGAGCTGTTTTTT.

The chain recombines TRBV3-1 (or the pseudogene TRBV3-2) with TRBJ2-1, with 11 bases fitting TRBD2. The CDR3 loop spans 16 amino acids. The junction had 6 bases not matched to a gene; V was cut back by 1 base and J by 7 bases. Germline V lookup: CDR1 LGHDT, CDR2 YNNKEL (reference sequence). The CDR3 is CASSQALAGVENEQFF. The CDR3 region has the DNA TGTGCCAGCAGCCAAGCACTAGCGGGAGTAGAGAATGAGCAGTTCTTC.

The gene calls are TRBV2 and TRBJ2-6; 8 positions match TRBD1. Losses at the gene ends were 4 bases for V and 0 bases for J; bases not matched to a gene: 2. Germline V gives CDR1 SNHLY, CDR2 FYNNEI. There are 16 residues in the CDR3. CDR3 loop: CASSGQGSSGANVLTF. DNA for the CDR3: TGTGCCAGCAGTGGACAGGGGAGCTCTGGGGCCAACGTCCTGACTTTC.

The chain is built from TRBV5-1 and TRBJ2-1; no definite D call. Germline V gene sequence: CDR1 SGHRS, CDR2 YFSETQ. This CDR3 contains 12 residues. The germline V and J ends were trimmed by 4 bases and 4 bases, with 6 bases remaining between them. The CDR3 DNA sequence: TGCGCCAGCAGCCCTCAGTACAATGAGCAGTTCTTC. This codes for CASSPQYNEQFF.

The V and J genes are TRBV2 and TRBJ2-3, with 11 bases fitting TRBD2. This CDR3 is built from 15 residues. Per germline, CDR1 SNHLY and CDR2 FYNNEI. V lost 8 bases and J lost 2; bases outside the gene matches: 6. CDR3 sequence (DNA): TGTGCCAGCGGCGTGACTAGCGGGATCACAGATACGCAGTATTTT. As protein: CASGVTSGITDTQYF.

The rearrangement links TRBV20-1 to TRBJ2-1, with a possible D match to TRBD2 (5 bases). Germline assignment: CDR1 DFQATT and CDR2 SNEGSKA (reference sequence). The CDR3 runs to 9 residues. Trimming took 8 bases from V and 9 from J, leaving 8 bases between them. The CDR3 DNA follows: TGCAGTCCGGCGGGTGAGCAGTTCTTC. It translates to CSPAGEQFF.

The chain links TRBV9 to TRBJ2-1, with 11 bases matching TRBD2. The V gene's germline CDR1 is SGDLS and CDR2 YYNGEE. J gave up 0 bases and V 4 bases, and 9 bases lay outside the gene matches. The CDR3 loop spans 18 amino acids. The CDR3 reads CASSRTSGRGGSYNEQFF. CDR3 nucleotides: TGTGCCAGCAGCCGAACTAGCGGGAGAGGAGGCTCCTACAATGAGCAGTTCTTC.

In DNA form, the CDR3 reads TGCGCCAGCAGCCAAGATCGGGATAGCGGCTCTAGCACAGATACGCAGTATTTT. Translated, it gives CASSQDRDSGSSTDTQYF. The chain joins TRBV4-1 to TRBJ2-3; D may be TRBD2 (6 bases). CDR1 and CDR2 (germline): MGHRA, YSYEKL. Deletions cut 0 bases from V and 0 bases from J, with 16 bases between. The CDR3 spans 18 residues.

V and J are TRBV9 and TRBJ2-7; D is ambiguous. V lost 5 bases, J lost 0 bases, and 12 bases lay in between. CDR3 size: 14 residues. Germline-derived CDR1 and CDR2 are SGDLS and YYNGEE. The CDR3 DNA sequence: TGTGCCAGCAGTAGAGGATTCATCTCCTACGAGCAGTACTTC. Translation: CASSRGFISYEQYF.

This clone was found once. V gene TRBV6-6 combines with J gene TRBJ1-1, with 9 bases identical to TRBD1. Germline assignment: CDR1 MNHNY and CDR2 SVGAGI (reference sequence). The trim removed 5 bases at V and 5 bases at J, leaving 6 bases unmatched. This CDR3 region has 14 residues. DNA of the CDR3: TGTGCCAGCAGTCCCGGACAGGGGAGAACTGAAGCTTTCTTT. Translating gives CASSPGQGRTEAFF.

CDR3 protein: CASSRPSEGGYTF. As DNA, the CDR3 is TGTGCCAGCAGCCGGCCTAGCGAAGGCGGCTACACCTTC. This chain joins TRBV3-1 (or the pseudogene TRBV3-2) and TRBJ1-2; D is uncertain. CDR1 and CDR2 from the germline V gene are LGHDT and YNNKEL (reference sequence). The CDR3 is 13 residues long. Trimming took off 4 bases at V and 8 bases at J, with 14 bases between the two ends.

V is TRBV3-1 (or the pseudogene TRBV3-2) and J is TRBJ1-5; D gene unclear. The CDR3 extends over 14 amino acids. The germline V and J ends were trimmed by 4 bases and 3 bases, with 10 bases remaining between them. Germline V gene data show CDR1 as LGHDT and CDR2 as YNNKEL (reference sequence). The CDR3 DNA reads TGTGCCAGCAGCCCCGGGGTATTCAATCAGCCCCAGCATTTT. It specifies CASSPGVFNQPQHF.

The sample holds a few counts of this clone. The V call is TRBV3-1 (or the pseudogene TRBV3-2), the J call TRBJ1-2; D gene uncertain. There are 14 residues in the CDR3. With 5 bases removed from V and 4 bases from J, the gap between germline ends came to 14 bases. In germline, CDR1 is LGHDT, CDR2 YNNKEL (reference sequence). CDR3 sequence (DNA): TGTGCCAGCAGCACCGGTGAGGAGCGCTATGGCTACACCTTC. It specifies CASSTGEERYGYTF.

J is TRBJ2-7 and V is TRBV19, with 8 nucleotides matching TRBD2. Germline-derived CDR1 and CDR2 are LNHDA and SQIVND (reference sequence). The CDR3 runs to 15 residues. The V gene end was trimmed by 6 bases and the J gene end by 3 bases; junction bases not matched to a gene: 10. The CDR3 loop is CASRPRTSRDYEQYF. The CDR3 DNA sequence: TGTGCCAGTAGACCACGGACTAGCAGGGACTACGAGCAGTACTTC.